The 8 T cell receptor beta chains below all came from one sample that was sequenced in a study of blood T cell repertoires in COVID-19. Method: immunoSEQ multiplex PCR; TCRdb's copy keeps in-frame clones and lacks some. The table includes 180,000 or so clones, roughly four fifths detected once. Sample: peripheral blood. The receptors here all came from a man in his fifties or sixties who had recovered from COVID-19.

The CDR3 coding sequence is TGTGCCAGCAGTGAAGGTCTAGCGGTTTCAAGGCCAGAGACCCAGTACTTC. This codes for CASSEGLAVSRPETQYF. This chain joins TRBV6-1 and TRBJ2-5; 7 nucleotides align to TRBD2. Trimming at V came to 1 base and at J to 4 bases, leaving 12 bases not matched to a gene. There are 17 residues in the CDR3. Germline values: CDR1 MNHNS, CDR2 SASEGT.

The J gene is TRBJ2-7, the V gene TRBV5-6; tentatively, D is TRBD2 (5 bases). CDR3 length: 15 amino acids. The V gene lost 4 bases and the J gene lost 6 bases, with 20 bases spanning the gap. CDR1 is SGHDT and CDR2 is YYEEEE in the germline V gene. The CDR3 region has the DNA TGTGCCAGCAGCAAACTAGATTTAACCGGCGTCGAGCAGTACTTC. Encoded protein: CASSKLDLTGVEQYF.

The table lists this clone with a count of one. The V call is TRBV7-9, the J call TRBJ2-5; D remains unclear. The length of the CDR3 is 15 residues. V lost 1 base and J lost 5, with 14 bases in between. CDR1 is SEHNR and CDR2 is FQNEAQ in the germline V gene (reference sequence). CDR3 residues: CASSLVGGPEETQYF. As DNA, the CDR3 is TGTGCCAGCAGCTTAGTCGGCGGCCCTGAGGAGACCCAGTACTTC.

The chain couples TRBV10-3 to TRBJ2-2; D may be TRBD1 (6 bases). The CDR3 spans 16 residues. V was clipped by 1 base and J by 0 bases, with 9 bases between them. Germline assignment: CDR1 ENHRY and CDR2 SYGVKD. CDR3: CAISEFEGANTGELFF. The CDR3 DNA reads as TGTGCCATCAGTGAGTTCGAGGGGGCGAACACCGGGGAGCTGTTTTTT.

The V gene is TRBV5-1, the J gene TRBJ2-7; 8 bases line up with TRBD1. Germline V gene lookup returns CDR1 SGHRS and CDR2 YFSETQ. This CDR3 is 14 amino acids long. J was trimmed by 0 bases and V by 5 bases; bases with no gene match: 4. The CDR3 DNA reads as TGCGCCAGCAGTTCCGGGACAGGCTCCTACGAGCAGTACTTC. It yields the protein CASSSGTGSYEQYF.

The genes are TRBV11-2 and TRBJ2-7; D gene ambiguous. Looked up from germline, CDR1 is SGHAT and CDR2 is FQNNGV. The ends were cut back, 5 bases at V and 0 bases at J, with 11 bases in the middle. The CDR3 extends over 14 amino acids. The CDR3 sequence: CASSRPGSSYEQYF. The CDR3 nucleotides are TGTGCCAGCAGCCGCCCGGGTAGCTCCTACGAGCAGTACTTC. The whole variable domain, filled in from reference TRBV11-2 and TRBJ2-7, reads EAGVAQSPRYKIIEKRQSVAFWCNPISGHATLYWYQQILGQGPKLLIQFQNNGVVDDSQLPKDRFSAERLKGVDSTLKIQPAKLEDSAVYLCASSRPGSSYEQYFGPGTRLTVT.

The V and J genes are TRBV9 and TRBJ2-1, with TRBD2 as a possible D gene (7 bases). The CDR3 sequence is 18 residues long. Germline loops: CDR1 SGDLS, CDR2 YYNGEE. V was pared by 0 bases and J by 6 bases, with 22 bases between. The DNA for the CDR3 is TGTGCCAGCAGCGTAGGTCCGGGGGGCCGTCGAAACCTCAATGAGCAGTTCTTC. Residues: CASSVGPGGRRNLNEQFF.

About this clone: One end of the junction varies from germline; a read error may be responsible. V and J are TRBV27 and TRBJ2-7, with a possible D match to TRBD1 (5 bases). Germline loops: CDR1 MNHEY, CDR2 SMNVEV (reference sequence). The CDR3 loop spans 13 amino acids. The CDR3 here is CASSFGHTYEQYF. CDR3 bases: TGTGCCAGCAGTTTCGGACATACCTACGAGCAGTACTTT.